The next 12 T cell receptor beta chains were all read from a single sample in a study of technical replicates of blood from a few donors. Sequencing used immunoSEQ multiplex PCR; TCRdb keeps in-frame clones, though not all of them. The sample has roughly 90,000 clones; 92% are singletons. Sequenced sample: T cells isolated from PBMCs. These receptors were obtained from a human donor in good health.

The CDR3 region is CASSLVARGYTF. The CDR3 nucleotides are TGTGCCAGCAGCTTAGTGGCGCGGGGCTACACCTTC. This chain connects TRBV7-9 to TRBJ1-2; no reliable D call. This CDR3 is built from 12 residues. The germline V and J ends were trimmed by 1 base and 8 bases, with 8 bases remaining between them. CDR1 is SEHNR and CDR2 is FQNEAQ in the germline V gene (reference sequence).

This chain joins TRBV2 and TRBJ2-3; TRBD1 aligns across 7 bases. CDR1 and CDR2 (germline): SNHLY, FYNNEI. J was trimmed by 2 bases and V by 6 bases; bases with no gene match: 11. The CDR3 consists of 16 residues. CDR3: CASRWYRDSSTDTQYF. DNA of the CDR3: TGTGCCAGCAGATGGTACCGGGACAGTTCCACAGATACGCAGTATTTT.

V is TRBV7-8 and J is TRBJ2-7; 8 bases map to TRBD2. J lost 1 base, V lost 4 bases, and 6 bases had no gene match. CDR1 is SGHVS and CDR2 is FQNEAQ in the germline V gene. The length of the CDR3 is 15 residues. CDR3 sequence (DNA): TGTGCCAGCAGCTGGAAAGCGGGGGAGTCCTACGAGCAGTACTTC. Its protein product is CASSWKAGESYEQYF.

The chain carries TRBV5-1 and TRBJ2-1, with TRBD2 matching 9 bases. The germline gives CDR1 SGHRS, CDR2 YFSETQ. J gave up 3 bases and V 4 bases, and 11 bases lay outside the gene matches. CDR3 length equals 17 residues. This chain's CDR3 is CASSTSPLAGNYNEQFF. The CDR3 coding sequence is TGCGCCAGCAGCACTTCGCCGCTAGCGGGGAACTACAATGAGCAGTTCTTC.

In this sample, this clone turned up once. V usage is TRBV2 and J usage is TRBJ2-4, with D tentatively TRBD1 (8 bases). The CDR3 is 18 residues long. V lost 7 bases and J lost 5, with 27 bases in between. Germline CDR1 reads SNHLY; CDR2 reads FYNNEI. Here the CDR3 reads CASTGGGGEPGGENIQYF. The CDR3 DNA is TGTGCCAGCACAGGCGGTGGGGGGGAGCCAGGGGGCGAAAACATTCAGTACTTC.

J is TRBJ2-5 and V is TRBV7-3, with TRBD1 matching over 7 bases. The V segment lost 0 bases and the J segment 5 bases; nucleotides outside the gene matches: 9. CDR3 length: 16 amino acids. Germline V gives CDR1 SGHTA, CDR2 FQGTGA. The DNA for the CDR3 is TGTGCCAGCAGCTTAACCCGGGACAGCTCTACGGAGACCCAGTACTTC. Its protein is CASSLTRDSSTETQYF. The variable domain in full, with the rest retrieved from reference TRBV7-3 and TRBJ2-5, is GAGVSQTPSNKVTEKGKYVELRCDPISGHTALYWYRQSLGQGPEFLIYFQGTGAADDSGLPNDRFFAVRPEGSVSTLKIQRTERGDSAVYLCASSLTRDSSTETQYFGPGTRLLVL.

The chain has TRBV29-1 and TRBJ1-5; D gene unclear. The germline V gene encodes CDR1 SQVTM and CDR2 ANQGSEA. V shed 4 bases and J shed 4 bases, with 8 bases lying between them. The CDR3 consists of 12 residues. The CDR3 coding sequence is TGCAGCGTTGCGCCGGAGAATCAGCCCCAGCATTTT. Translated: CSVAPENQPQHF. The complete variable domain, with remaining parts taken from reference TRBV29-1 and TRBJ1-5, reads SAVISQKPSRDICQRGTSLTIQCQVDSQVTMMFWYRQQPGQSLTLIATANQGSEATYESGFVIDKFPISRPNLTFSTLTVSNMSPEDSSIYLCSVAPENQPQHFGDGTRLSIL.

The V gene is TRBV15, the J gene TRBJ2-1; 9 bases match TRBD1. With 3 bases clipped from V and 8 bases from J, the junction kept 5 bases outside the gene matches. CDR1 and CDR2 (germline): LNHNV, YYDKDF (reference sequence). The CDR3 runs to 14 residues. The CDR3: CATSRGNRGHEQFF. CDR3 in DNA: TGTGCCACCAGCAGGGGTAACAGGGGGCATGAGCAGTTCTTC.

The chain has TRBV2 and TRBJ2-7; TRBD2 agrees at 11 bases. With 5 bases clipped from V and 6 bases from J, the junction kept 24 bases outside the gene matches. Germline CDR1 and CDR2: SNHLY and FYNNEI. The CDR3 is 20 residues long. The chain's CDR3 is CASSFLMDTSGSPGGSEQYF. The CDR3 coding sequence is TGTGCCAGCAGTTTCCTTATGGATACTAGCGGGAGCCCCGGGGGGAGCGAGCAGTACTTC.

The DNA of the CDR3 is TGTGCCAGCAGCCAGGGACAGGGACCGTACAATGAGCAGTTCTTC. Amino acids: CASSQGQGPYNEQFF. The chain is built from TRBV7-6 and TRBJ2-1; TRBD1 matches 9 bases. The CDR3 totals 15 residues. J gave up 4 bases and V 5 bases, and 6 bases lay outside the gene matches. CDR1 and CDR2 (germline): SGHVS, FNYEAQ.

V and J are TRBV30 and TRBJ2-7; 8 positions match TRBD1. The V gene's germline CDR1 is GTSNPN and CDR2 SVGIG (reference sequence). This CDR3 comprises 13 residues. J was trimmed by 3 bases and V by 3 bases; bases with no gene match: 4. The CDR3, as DNA: TGTGCCTGGAGGGGGGACAGGTTCTACGAGCAGTACTTC. Translated: CAWRGDRFYEQYF.

The V and J genes are TRBV19 and TRBJ1-4, with a tentative D call TRBD1 (6 bases). CDR1 LNHDA and CDR2 SQIVND come from the germline V gene (reference sequence). The ends were cut back, 3 bases at V and 8 bases at J, with 16 bases in the middle. The CDR3 extends over 15 amino acids. For the CDR3, the DNA is TGTGCCAGTAGTATCCTACAGGGATTAGGGGAAAAACTGTTTTTT. It translates to CASSILQGLGEKLFF.